These 2 T cell receptor beta chains were sequenced from one sample in a study of cytomegalovirus exposure and HLA in healthy donors. Primers: 60 Vbeta forward and 13 Jbeta reverse. Only in-frame clones appear in the TCRdb table, and some are missing; sequencing was by immunoSEQ multiplex PCR. The data contain under 150,000 clones, 82% of them seen just once; the ten biggest clones take up less than 10%. Sequenced sample: PBMCs. The receptors derive from a woman in her fifties or sixties in good health and CMV-seropositive.

The rearrangement uses TRBV27 and TRBJ2-7; TRBD2 agrees at 7 bases. The junction had 5 bases not matched to a gene; V was cut back by 0 bases and J by 3 bases. CDR3 length: 15 amino acids. Per germline, CDR1 MNHEY and CDR2 SMNVEV (reference sequence). CDR3 protein: CASSLSGRGGYEQYF. In DNA, the CDR3 is TGTGCCAGCAGTTTATCGGGGAGGGGTGGCTACGAGCAGTACTTC.

This clone was counted once. The chain employs TRBV19 and TRBJ1-2; D is ambiguous. The CDR3 length is 12 residues. The V end lost 3 bases, the J end lost 5 bases, and 7 bases lay between the germline ends. CDR1 and CDR2 (germline): LNHDA, SQIVND (reference sequence). The CDR3 coding sequence is TGTGCCAGTAGTATTTCGGTTTATGGCTACACCTTC. Amino acids: CASSISVYGYTF.